This T cell receptor beta chain appears in the sequencing data of a study of blood T cell repertoires in COVID-19. On the study more broadly: Both acute and convalescent COVID-19 samples were obtained from the United States, Italy and Spain. T cells, B-cell-depleted T cells, or PBMCs provided the cDNA or gDNA that served as material.

CDR3 size: 18 residues. Trimming cost V 5 bases and J 3 bases; bases outside gene matches: 9. Germline V gene data show CDR1 as MGHRA and CDR2 as YSYEKL. The authors' processing: Estimated nucleated cell counts came from reference gene primer amplification. The data were produced by immunoSEQ multiplex PCR, yet TCRdb's version contains in-frame clones alone and is incomplete. V and J calls and clone size are copied from that table; D and trimming were computed from the DNA. The sample carries 150,000 to 200,000 clones, approximately 90% recorded once. Material: peripheral blood. The chain joins TRBV4-1 to TRBJ2-2; TRBD2 matches at 13 bases. The receptor's source is a man in his late teens or twenties with active or convalescent COVID-19. The CDR3 region has the DNA TGCGCCAGCAGCGCAACTAGCGGGGGGGCGTTTGACACCGGGGAGCTGTTTTTT. Its protein product is CASSATSGGAFDTGELFF.